A selection of T cell receptor beta chains follows, all from one sample in a study of T cell responses to AZD1222 COVID-19 vaccine. Method: immunoSEQ multiplex PCR; TCRdb's copy keeps in-frame clones and lacks some. Here the sample spans 75,000 to 90,000 clones, 70% to 90% being singletons. Sequencing used peripheral blood, obtained 28 days after the second AZD1222 dose. These receptors came from an adult who received the AZD1222 COVID-19 vaccine. Both conserved end residues are part of each CDR3. Each record gives: V gene, clone size, J gene, D gene, CDR3 DNA, CDR3 protein. D genes are given only for firm matches. Clone size is stated in some rows and not others, as once, few, many or a class when expanded.

V gene: TRBV15; clone size: .; J gene: TRBJ2-5; D gene: TRBD2; CDR3 DNA: TGTGCCACCAAGCGGGAGGGTTCGGGGACCCAGTACTTC; CDR3 protein: CATKREGSGTQYF
V gene: TRBV9; clone size: .; J gene: TRBJ1-2; D gene: TRBD1; CDR3 DNA: TGTGCCAGCAGCACCCGACAGGGCGGCTACACCTTC; CDR3 protein: CASSTRQGGYTF
V gene: TRBV28; clone size: .; J gene: TRBJ1-3; D gene: TRBD1; CDR3 DNA: TGTGCCACCCACCAGGGGGAACCTGGAAACACCATATATTTT; CDR3 protein: CATHQGEPGNTIYF
V gene: TRBV10-3; clone size: .; J gene: TRBJ1-2; D gene: TRBD1; CDR3 DNA: TGTGCCATCAGTGAGACAGGGGACTATGGCTACACCTTC; CDR3 protein: CAISETGDYGYTF
V gene: TRBV27; clone size: .; J gene: TRBJ2-3; D gene: .; CDR3 DNA: TGTGCCAGCAGTGTTACCGGGATCACAGATACGCAGTATTTT; CDR3 protein: CASSVTGITDTQYF
V gene: TRBV30; clone size: few; J gene: TRBJ1-2; D gene: TRBD1; CDR3 DNA: TGTGCCTGGAGACAGGGGGCGCCTGGCTACACCTTC; CDR3 protein: CAWRQGAPGYTF
V gene: TRBV28; clone size: once; J gene: TRBJ1-5; D gene: .; CDR3 DNA: TGTGCCAGCAGTTCCCCCGAATCCTGGAATCAGCCCCAGCATTTT; CDR3 protein: CASSSPESWNQPQHF
V gene: TRBV28; clone size: .; J gene: TRBJ2-7; D gene: TRBD1; CDR3 DNA: TGTGCCAGCAGCAGGGACAGGCCCTACGAGCAGTACTTC; CDR3 protein: CASSRDRPYEQYF
V gene: TRBV6-1; clone size: .; J gene: TRBJ1-5; D gene: .; CDR3 DNA: TGTGCCAGCAGTGAACCTGGTCCGCCCCAGCATTTT; CDR3 protein: CASSEPGPPQHF
V gene: TRBV19; clone size: .; J gene: TRBJ2-1; D gene: .; CDR3 DNA: TGTGCCAGTAGTATGGGAAGATTTTATGAGCAGTTCTTC; CDR3 protein: CASSMGRFYEQFF
V gene: TRBV12-3/TRBV12-4; clone size: .; J gene: TRBJ2-7; D gene: .; CDR3 DNA: TGTGCCAGCAGTTTAGTCACCTTCTACGAGCAGTACTTC; CDR3 protein: CASSLVTFYEQYF
V gene: TRBV6-5; clone size: .; J gene: TRBJ1-5; D gene: .; CDR3 DNA: TGTGCCAGCAGTTACGAACAGACTCGTCAGCCCCAGCATTTT; CDR3 protein: CASSYEQTRQPQHF
V gene: TRBV5-5; clone size: .; J gene: TRBJ1-2; D gene: .; CDR3 DNA: TGTGCCACACCGGGCCTCGGCGGTGGCTACACCTTC; CDR3 protein: CATPGLGGGYTF
V gene: TRBV30; clone size: .; J gene: TRBJ1-4; D gene: .; CDR3 DNA: TGTGCCTGGAGTCGGGGAGTTTTGGGAAAACTGTTTTTT; CDR3 protein: CAWSRGVLGKLFF
V gene: TRBV7-6; clone size: .; J gene: TRBJ2-7; D gene: .; CDR3 DNA: TGTGCCAGCAGCCACAGGAACGGCGAGCAGTACTTC; CDR3 protein: CASSHRNGEQYF
V gene: TRBV7-2; clone size: .; J gene: TRBJ1-6; D gene: TRBD1; CDR3 DNA: TGTGCCAGCAGCTTCTTCGGACAGGATAATTCACCCCTCCACTTT; CDR3 protein: CASSFFGQDNSPLHF
V gene: TRBV28; clone size: .; J gene: TRBJ1-5; D gene: .; CDR3 DNA: TGTGCCAGCAGTTTAGTCGGTAGCAATCAGCCCCAGCATTTT; CDR3 protein: CASSLVGSNQPQHF
V gene: TRBV15; clone size: .; J gene: TRBJ1-3; D gene: .; CDR3 DNA: TGTGCCACCAGCAGAGATTCAGGGTACGGAAACACCATATATTTT; CDR3 protein: CATSRDSGYGNTIYF
V gene: TRBV9; clone size: .; J gene: TRBJ1-2; D gene: TRBD1; CDR3 DNA: TGTGCCAGCAGCTACCGGGACAGGGGAGGAGGCTACACCTTC; CDR3 protein: CASSYRDRGGGYTF
V gene: TRBV4-3; clone size: .; J gene: TRBJ2-3; D gene: .; CDR3 DNA: TGCGCCAGCAGCCAAGCGGGAGAAGGCACAGATACGCAGTATTTT; CDR3 protein: CASSQAGEGTDTQYF
V gene: TRBV9; clone size: .; J gene: TRBJ1-3; D gene: TRBD1; CDR3 DNA: TGTGCCAGCAGCGCATCCGGGACAGGTGGAAACACCATATATTTT; CDR3 protein: CASSASGTGGNTIYF
V gene: TRBV10-2; clone size: few; J gene: TRBJ2-7; D gene: .; CDR3 DNA: TGCGCCAGCAGTGAGTCGTGGGGGCCCTACGAGCAGTACTTC; CDR3 protein: CASSESWGPYEQYF
V gene: TRBV30; clone size: .; J gene: TRBJ1-5; D gene: TRBD1; CDR3 DNA: TGTGCCTGGGGACAGGGTTGGTCTCAGCCCCAGCATTTT; CDR3 protein: CAWGQGWSQPQHF
V gene: TRBV19; clone size: .; J gene: TRBJ1-2; D gene: .; CDR3 DNA: TGTGCCAGTAGTACTTTCTATGGCTACACCTTC; CDR3 protein: CASSTFYGYTF
V gene: TRBV5-4; clone size: .; J gene: TRBJ2-7; D gene: .; CDR3 DNA: TGTGCCAGCAGCTTGGAAAAGACAGCATACGAGCAGTACTTC; CDR3 protein: CASSLEKTAYEQYF
V gene: TRBV7-2; clone size: .; J gene: TRBJ1-1; D gene: .; CDR3 DNA: TGTGCCAGCAGCTCCGGGGGTGCTGAAGCTTTCTTT; CDR3 protein: CASSSGGAEAFF
V gene: TRBV3-1/TRBV3-2; clone size: .; J gene: TRBJ2-5; D gene: TRBD1; CDR3 DNA: TGTGCCAGCAGCCCTCGCCGGGACAGCCAAGAGACCCAGTACTTC; CDR3 protein: CASSPRRDSQETQYF
V gene: TRBV28; clone size: .; J gene: TRBJ2-2; D gene: TRBD1; CDR3 DNA: TGTGCCAGCAGTTGGCAGGGGGCAGGCACCGGGGAGCTGTTTTTT; CDR3 protein: CASSWQGAGTGELFF
V gene: TRBV29-1; clone size: .; J gene: TRBJ1-1; D gene: .; CDR3 DNA: TGCAGCGGGTTAGACCCCCTCGTAGCTTTCTTT; CDR3 protein: CSGLDPLVAFF
V gene: TRBV15; clone size: .; J gene: TRBJ2-3; D gene: TRBD1; CDR3 DNA: TGTGCCACCAGCAGAGAGCCGGGACAGGGCACAGATACGCAGTATTTT; CDR3 protein: CATSREPGQGTDTQYF
V gene: TRBV30; clone size: .; J gene: TRBJ1-3; D gene: .; CDR3 DNA: TGTGCCTGGAAAGGAAGCTCTGGAAACACCATATATTTT; CDR3 protein: CAWKGSSGNTIYF
V gene: TRBV25-1; clone size: once; J gene: TRBJ1-1; D gene: TRBD1; CDR3 DNA: TGTGCCAGTCGGGACAGGGATCAAGCTTTCTTT; CDR3 protein: CASRDRDQAFF
V gene: TRBV30; clone size: .; J gene: TRBJ2-7; D gene: .; CDR3 DNA: TGTGCCTGGAGTGTAACCAGGGCAACCTACGAGCAGTACTTC; CDR3 protein: CAWSVTRATYEQYF
V gene: TRBV27; clone size: .; J gene: TRBJ2-5; D gene: .; CDR3 DNA: TGTGCCAGCAGCCACGACAGCCAAGAGACCCAGTACTTC; CDR3 protein: CASSHDSQETQYF
V gene: TRBV2; clone size: .; J gene: TRBJ2-7; D gene: .; CDR3 DNA: TGTGCCAGCAGTGAAGGTCTGCAGTACTTC; CDR3 protein: CASSEGLQYF
V gene: TRBV10-3; clone size: few; J gene: TRBJ2-6; D gene: .; CDR3 DNA: TGTGCCATCAGTGGGTCGGGACCAGGATACTCTGGGGCCAACGTCCTGACTTTC; CDR3 protein: CAISGSGPGYSGANVLTF
V gene: TRBV4-3; clone size: .; J gene: TRBJ2-7; D gene: TRBD2; CDR3 DNA: TGCGCCAGCAGCCGAGACCCCGGGACTAGCGGGGCCTACGAGCAGTACTTC; CDR3 protein: CASSRDPGTSGAYEQYF
V gene: TRBV19; clone size: .; J gene: TRBJ1-1; D gene: TRBD1; CDR3 DNA: TGTGCCAGTAGTATAACAGGGGTAGGCACTGAAGCTTTCTTT; CDR3 protein: CASSITGVGTEAFF
V gene: TRBV28; clone size: once; J gene: TRBJ2-1; D gene: TRBD1; CDR3 DNA: TGTGCCATCAACCCCTCCTCGGGACAGGGGGCATCCTACAATGAGCAGTTCTTC; CDR3 protein: CAINPSSGQGASYNEQFF
V gene: TRBV6-6; clone size: once; J gene: TRBJ1-1; D gene: TRBD1; CDR3 DNA: TGTGCCAGCAACGGGAACAGGGGCGGAGGGGGCACTGAAGCTTTCTTT; CDR3 protein: CASNGNRGGGGTEAFF
V gene: TRBV11-2; clone size: few; J gene: TRBJ2-7; D gene: .; CDR3 DNA: TGTGCCAGCAGCTTAGATCAGACCCAGAGGTACTTC; CDR3 protein: CASSLDQTQRYF
V gene: TRBV7-3; clone size: few; J gene: TRBJ1-2; D gene: .; CDR3 DNA: TGTGCCAGCAGCCAACAGGGTGGCTATGGCTACACCTTC; CDR3 protein: CASSQQGGYGYTF
V gene: TRBV19; clone size: few; J gene: TRBJ2-7; D gene: .; CDR3 DNA: TGTGCCAGTAGCTCGGACCCGGGTCCCTACGAGCAGTACTTC; CDR3 protein: CASSSDPGPYEQYF
V gene: TRBV19; clone size: .; J gene: TRBJ2-2; D gene: TRBD1; CDR3 DNA: TGTGCCAGTAAGGACAGGGGGATCGGGGAGCTGTTTTTT; CDR3 protein: CASKDRGIGELFF
V gene: TRBV6-5; clone size: .; J gene: TRBJ2-5; D gene: .; CDR3 DNA: TGTGCCAGCAGTCCTCACCAAGAGACCCAGTACTTC; CDR3 protein: CASSPHQETQYF
V gene: TRBV18; clone size: .; J gene: TRBJ1-4; D gene: .; CDR3 DNA: TGTGCCAGCTCACCACGTCCGGTTGGCAGGGAGTTTGAAAAACTGTTTTTT; CDR3 protein: CASSPRPVGREFEKLFF
V gene: TRBV29-1; clone size: .; J gene: TRBJ1-3; D gene: .; CDR3 DNA: TGCAGCGTTGAACGAGGGACTGGAAACACCATATATTTT; CDR3 protein: CSVERGTGNTIYF
V gene: TRBV5-6; clone size: .; J gene: TRBJ2-3; D gene: .; CDR3 DNA: TGTGCCAGCAGGCACATTGATATGAGCACAGATACGCAGTATTTT; CDR3 protein: CASRHIDMSTDTQYF
V gene: TRBV10-3; clone size: .; J gene: TRBJ1-3; D gene: .; CDR3 DNA: TGTGCCATCATACCGGGAAATGGAAACACCATATATTTT; CDR3 protein: CAIIPGNGNTIYF
V gene: TRBV12-3/TRBV12-4; clone size: .; J gene: TRBJ2-1; D gene: TRBD2; CDR3 DNA: TGTGCCAGCATCAAGCGGGGGGGTAATGAGCAGTTCTTC; CDR3 protein: CASIKRGGNEQFF
V gene: TRBV27; clone size: .; J gene: TRBJ2-1; D gene: TRBD2; CDR3 DNA: TGTGCCAGCAGTTACTCCGCGGGAGGTCTAAGGGGAAATGAGCAGTTCTTC; CDR3 protein: CASSYSAGGLRGNEQFF
V gene: TRBV7-9; clone size: few; J gene: TRBJ1-4; D gene: .; CDR3 DNA: TGTGCCATACGTGGGAGTAATGAAAAACTGTTTTTT; CDR3 protein: CAIRGSNEKLFF
V gene: TRBV3-1/TRBV3-2; clone size: .; J gene: TRBJ1-2; D gene: .; CDR3 DNA: TGTGCCAGCAGCCAAGAGATGACAGTCCCTTATGGCTACACCTTC; CDR3 protein: CASSQEMTVPYGYTF
V gene: TRBV24-1; clone size: .; J gene: TRBJ1-6; D gene: .; CDR3 DNA: TGTGCCACCAGTGAAGGGTATGGGAATTCACCCCTCCACTTT; CDR3 protein: CATSEGYGNSPLHF
V gene: TRBV6-5; clone size: few; J gene: TRBJ2-1; D gene: .; CDR3 DNA: TGTGCCAGCAGTTACGGCAGGTCCAACAATGAGCAGTTCTTC; CDR3 protein: CASSYGRSNNEQFF